This entry lists 27 T cell receptor beta chains sequenced from one sample in a study of cytomegalovirus exposure and HLA in healthy donors. PCR involved 60 Vbeta and 13 Jbeta primers. Some clones are missing from TCRdb's copy, which holds only in-frame ones; the method was immunoSEQ multiplex PCR. The table has 150,000 to 200,000 clones, more than 60% seen once; the top ten hold less than 11%. The sequencing input was PBMCs. These TCRs come from a young man in good health and CMV-seropositive.

This clone appeared a few times. The chain carries TRBV9 and TRBJ1-2; a weak D match, TRBD1 (5 bases). Trimming took off 0 bases at V and 9 bases at J, with 15 bases between the two ends. The CDR3 runs 14 residues. The V gene's germline CDR1 is SGDLS and CDR2 YYNGEE. The DNA of the CDR3 is TGTGCCAGCAGCGTAGCTACATGGGACTTTAGCTACACCTTC. It encodes CASSVATWDFSYTF.

The rearrangement links TRBV15 to TRBJ2-7; 9 positions agree with TRBD2. The CDR3 length is 17 residues. J gave up 0 bases and V 0 bases, and 6 bases lay outside the gene matches. Germline values: CDR1 LNHNV, CDR2 YYDKDF (reference sequence). In DNA form, the CDR3 reads TGTGCCACCAGCAGAGATCTCGCGGGAGGGCGCTCCTACGAGCAGTACTTC. This codes for CATSRDLAGGRSYEQYF. The full variable domain, completed using reference TRBV15 and TRBJ2-7, is DAMVIQNPRYQVTQFGKPVTLSCSQTLNHNVMYWYQQKSSQAPKLLFHYYDKDFNNEADTPDNFQSRRPNTSFCFLDIRSPGLGDTAMYLCATSRDLAGGRSYEQYFGPGTRLTVT.

J is TRBJ2-3 and V is TRBV28; TRBD2 matches at 10 bases. Trimming cost V 5 bases and J 4 bases; bases outside gene matches: 9. In germline, CDR1 is MDHEN, CDR2 SYDVKM. The CDR3 is 16 residues long. As DNA, the CDR3 is TGTGCCAGCAGTCAACCAGCGGGAGGGCCCCCAGATACGCAGTATTTT. It encodes CASSQPAGGPPDTQYF.

The chain is built from TRBV7-2 and TRBJ1-2; 10 bases fit TRBD1. The CDR3 is made up of 14 amino acids. CDR1 is SGHTA, CDR2 FQGNSA, per germline. V shed 1 base, J shed 8 bases, and the junction held 4 bases outside the gene matches. Here the CDR3 DNA reads TGTGCCAGCAGCTTAGGGGGACAGGGGTTAGGCTACACCTTC. This sequence encodes CASSLGGQGLGYTF.

The V call is TRBV9, the J call TRBJ2-5; TRBD2 is a possible D gene (5 bases). Germline CDR1 and CDR2: SGDLS and YYNGEE. The CDR3 loop spans 12 amino acids. Trimming cost V 1 base and J 7 bases, with 8 bases left between them. CDR3 protein: CASSVSAGTQYF. Here the CDR3 DNA reads TGTGCCAGCAGCGTATCCGCGGGGACCCAGTACTTC.

V and J are TRBV5-1 and TRBJ2-7, with TRBD2 identical over 12 bases. The CDR3 sequence is 19 residues long. In germline, CDR1 is SGHRS, CDR2 YFSETQ. J was trimmed by 7 bases and V by 0 bases; bases with no gene match: 17. The CDR3: CASSLGEGTSGPRTREQYF. CDR3 sequence (DNA): TGCGCCAGCAGCTTGGGTGAGGGGACTAGCGGGCCTAGGACTCGGGAGCAGTACTTC.

This chain uses TRBV11-3 with TRBJ2-5, with TRBD1 matching over 7 bases. Germline CDR1 and CDR2: SGHNT and YENEEA. The CDR3 contains 17 residues. V shed 1 base and J 4 bases; nucleotides not matched to a gene: 12. The CDR3, as DNA: TGTGCCAGCAGCTTAGGGGACCGGCAGGGGGTTTCAGAGACCCAGTACTTC. This translates into CASSLGDRQGVSETQYF. The whole variable domain, filled in from reference TRBV11-3 and TRBJ2-5, reads EAGVVQSPRYKIIEKKQPVAFWCNPISGHNTLYWYLQNLGQGPELLIRYENEEAVDDSQLPKDRFSAERLKGVDSTLKIQPAELGDSAVYLCASSLGDRQGVSETQYFGPGTRLLVL.

This clone came up once. This rearrangement joins TRBV10-3 to TRBJ2-5; D may be TRBD1 (6 bases). The J call may be mistaken, given a closer DNA end match to TRBJ2-7. Per germline, CDR1 ENHRY and CDR2 SYGVKD. This CDR3 is built from 16 residues. The CDR3: CAISESEQGPSGEQYF. DNA for the CDR3: TGTGCCATCAGTGAGTCTGAGCAGGGGCCCTCGGGCGAGCAGTACTTC.

V is TRBV6-6 and J is TRBJ2-5, with TRBD2 matching 9 bases. The CDR3 spans 14 residues. V shed 7 bases, J shed 4 bases, and the junction held 7 bases outside the gene matches. Per the germline V gene, CDR1 is MNHNY and CDR2 is SVGAGI (reference sequence). The CDR3 reads CASNWREGRETQYF. The CDR3 nucleotides are TGTGCCAGCAACTGGCGGGAGGGCCGAGAGACCCAGTACTTC.

The genes are TRBV5-1 and TRBJ1-5, with D possibly being TRBD1 (6 bases). The V gene lost 5 bases and the J gene lost 4 bases, with 16 bases spanning the gap. This CDR3 has 15 amino acids. CDR1 is SGHRS, CDR2 YFSETQ, per germline. CDR3 amino acids: CASRESGERNQPQHF. The DNA for the CDR3 is TGCGCCAGCAGAGAATCAGGGGAACGGAATCAGCCCCAGCATTTT.

The chain recombines TRBV19 with TRBJ2-2; TRBD1 matches 7 bases. Trimming cost V 1 base and J 3 bases; bases outside gene matches: 2. This CDR3 spans 15 amino acids. Germline loops: CDR1 LNHDA, CDR2 SQIVND (reference sequence). DNA for the CDR3: TGTGCCAGTAGTATAGGGGACAGATACACCGGGGAGCTGTTTTTT. This codes for CASSIGDRYTGELFF.

J is TRBJ2-7 and V is TRBV11-2; 12 nucleotides match TRBD2. CDR1 is SGHAT and CDR2 is FQNNGV in the germline V gene. The CDR3 spans 14 residues. Trimming removed 8 bases from V and 2 bases from J; junction bases left unmatched: 4. This CDR3 is CASGTSGRTYEQYF. The CDR3 DNA is TGTGCCAGCGGAACTAGCGGGAGGACCTACGAGCAGTACTTC.

The rearrangement uses TRBV6-1 and TRBJ1-2, with TRBD1 identical over 9 bases. Germline V CDR1 and CDR2: MNHNS, SASEGT. The V and J ends lost 7 bases and 7 bases, in that order; junction bases with no gene match: 10. The CDR3 loop spans 14 amino acids. The CDR3 DNA reads as TGTGCCAGCAACCCCCCGGGACAGGGAATTGGCTACACCTTC. Protein sequence: CASNPPGQGIGYTF.

This chain joins TRBV19 and TRBJ1-1; 8 nucleotides align to TRBD1. CDR1 LNHDA and CDR2 SQIVND come from the germline V gene (reference sequence). The CDR3 spans 14 residues. Unmatched junction bases numbered 4, after V lost 1 base and J lost 6 bases. The CDR3: CASSIATGVSEAFF. As DNA, the CDR3 is TGTGCCAGTAGTATAGCGACAGGGGTTTCTGAAGCTTTCTTT.

This chain joins TRBV11-3 and TRBJ2-7, with TRBD2 identical over 8 bases. Germline trimming cut 2 bases from V and 3 bases from J; bases unmatched to any gene: 9. Germline CDR1 SGHNT, CDR2 YENEEA. The CDR3 totals 16 residues. The CDR3 DNA reads as TGTGCCAGCAGCTTAAGGTTTGCGGGAGGAAGCTACGAGCAGTACTTC. It translates to CASSLRFAGGSYEQYF. Full variable domain (missing parts from reference TRBV11-3 and TRBJ2-7): EAGVVQSPRYKIIEKKQPVAFWCNPISGHNTLYWYLQNLGQGPELLIRYENEEAVDDSQLPKDRFSAERLKGVDSTLKIQPAELGDSAVYLCASSLRFAGGSYEQYFGPGTRLTVT.

This chain joins TRBV5-1 and TRBJ2-2; D call uncertain. Germline CDR1 SGHRS, CDR2 YFSETQ. This CDR3 comprises 14 residues. V lost 6 bases and J 0 bases, leaving 9 bases between the germline ends. CDR3 in amino acids: CASTQQTNTGELFF. The DNA for the CDR3 is TGCGCCAGCACACAACAGACGAACACCGGGGAGCTGTTTTTT.

The V call is TRBV5-1, the J call TRBJ2-5; D gene unclear. CDR1 is SGHRS and CDR2 is YFSETQ in the germline V gene. V was cut by 3 bases and J by 7 bases, with 10 bases left in between. The CDR3 consists of 12 residues. The CDR3 protein is CASSSQRGTQYF. DNA for the CDR3: TGCGCCAGCAGCTCCCAGAGAGGGACCCAGTACTTC.

In DNA form, the CDR3 reads TGTGCCAGCAGCTTATTATCCGGGACAGGCCGTAGCGGGACCCAGTACTTC. As protein: CASSLLSGTGRSGTQYF. The chain combines TRBV11-2 with TRBJ2-5; 8 bases agree with TRBD1. The junction had 15 bases not matched to a gene; V was cut back by 2 bases and J by 7 bases. This CDR3 has 17 residues. Germline V CDR1 and CDR2: SGHAT, FQNNGV. Full variable domain (rest looked up from reference TRBV11-2 and TRBJ2-5): EAGVAQSPRYKIIEKRQSVAFWCNPISGHATLYWYQQILGQGPKLLIQFQNNGVVDDSQLPKDRFSAERLKGVDSTLKIQPAKLEDSAVYLCASSLLSGTGRSGTQYFGPGTRLLVL.

V is TRBV28 and J is TRBJ2-1; a possible D gene is TRBD2 (5 bases). The V end was cut by 4 bases, the J end by 5 bases, with 24 bases between. Germline-derived CDR1 and CDR2 are MDHEN and SYDVKM. CDR3 length: 18 residues. The CDR3 nucleotides are TGTGCCAGCAGTTGGGGTCCCGGAGGAGACCGATCCGACAATGAGCAGTTCTTC. It specifies CASSWGPGGDRSDNEQFF.

The rearrangement links TRBV6-5 to TRBJ1-1; D is uncertain. Germline V gene sequence: CDR1 MNHEY, CDR2 SVGAGI. This CDR3 comprises 10 residues. V was shortened by 6 bases and J by 5 bases, with 4 bases between the two germline ends. DNA for the CDR3: TGTGCCAGCAGCCGTACTGAAGCTTTCTTT. Protein: CASSRTEAFF.

The gene calls are TRBV9 and TRBJ2-1; TRBD2 matches at 8 bases. This CDR3 spans 13 amino acids. The trim removed 4 bases at V and 12 bases at J, leaving 9 bases unmatched. Germline-derived CDR1 and CDR2 are SGDLS and YYNGEE. This chain's CDR3 is CASSPPGLGGQFF. The CDR3 nucleotides are TGTGCCAGCAGCCCACCGGGACTAGGAGGGCAGTTCTTC.

This chain links TRBV27 with TRBJ2-7, with D tentatively TRBD2 (5 bases). V lost 0 bases and J lost 2, with 14 bases in between. This CDR3 is 16 amino acids long. CDR1 MNHEY and CDR2 SMNVEV come from the germline V gene (reference sequence). The CDR3 region has the DNA TGTGCCAGCAGTTTATCAGGAGGACGAGGGACCTACGAGCAGTACTTC. Its translation is CASSLSGGRGTYEQYF.

This clone occurred a few times. V is TRBV7-8 and J is TRBJ1-5, with a tentative D call TRBD1 (5 bases). V lost 5 bases and J 4 bases, leaving 15 bases between the germline ends. The germline V gene encodes CDR1 SGHVS and CDR2 FQNEAQ. This CDR3 is built from 15 residues. CDR3 DNA: TGTGCCAGCAGCCTCATGGAAGGGGTTAATCAGCCCCAGCATTTT. Translating it yields CASSLMEGVNQPQHF.

J is TRBJ2-3 and V is TRBV7-9; 7 nucleotides line up with TRBD2. Losses at the gene ends were 5 bases for V and 6 bases for J; bases not matched to a gene: 14. Germline V gene data show CDR1 as SEHNR and CDR2 as FQNEAQ (reference sequence). There are 16 residues in the CDR3. The CDR3 nucleotides read TGTGCCAGCAGCATCCTGGGAGGACTAGGTCGTGATACGCAGTATTTT. Translated, it gives CASSILGGLGRDTQYF.

This clone was observed a handful of times. This chain uses TRBV7-3 with TRBJ2-2; D unresolved. Per the germline V gene, CDR1 is SGHTA and CDR2 is FQGTGA. This CDR3 has 14 amino acids. Trimming pared 2 bases from V and 6 bases from J, leaving 10 bases between. This chain's CDR3 is CASSLVAPPGELFF. CDR3 bases: TGTGCCAGCAGCTTAGTAGCCCCGCCCGGGGAGCTGTTTTTT.

This clone was counted a few times. J is TRBJ2-1 and V is TRBV13, with 12 bases fitting TRBD2. Germline V gives CDR1 PRHDT, CDR2 FYEKMQ (reference sequence). The CDR3 totals 15 residues. V trimming: 1 base; J trimming: 7 bases; junction bases outside the gene matches: 2. The CDR3 region is CASSLALAGGNEQFF. The CDR3 region has the DNA TGTGCCAGCAGCTTAGCCCTAGCGGGAGGGAATGAGCAGTTCTTC.

The V call is TRBV7-2, the J call TRBJ2-4; tentative D call: TRBD2 (5 bases). The length of the CDR3 is 12 residues. Trimming took off 2 bases at V and 8 bases at J, with 7 bases between the two ends. Germline-derived CDR1 and CDR2 are SGHTA and FQGNSA. DNA for the CDR3: TGTGCCAGCAGCTTATCCGGGGACATTCAGTACTTC. This gives the protein CASSLSGDIQYF.